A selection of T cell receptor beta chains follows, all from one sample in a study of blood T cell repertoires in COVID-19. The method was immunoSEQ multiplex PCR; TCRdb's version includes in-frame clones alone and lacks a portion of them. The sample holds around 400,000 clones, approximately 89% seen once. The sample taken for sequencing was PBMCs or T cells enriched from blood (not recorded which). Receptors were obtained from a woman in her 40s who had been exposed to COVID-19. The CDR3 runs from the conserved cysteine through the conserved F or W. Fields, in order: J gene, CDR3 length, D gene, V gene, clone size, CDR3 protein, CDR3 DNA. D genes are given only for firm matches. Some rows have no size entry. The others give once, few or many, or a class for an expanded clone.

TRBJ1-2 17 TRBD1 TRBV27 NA CASSSRPPSDREYGYTF TGTGCCAGCAGTTCACGCCCCCCTTCGGACAGGGAGTATGGCTACACCTTC
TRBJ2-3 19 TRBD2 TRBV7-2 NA CASSLPRTGGGEGTDTQYF TGTGCCAGCAGCTTGCCTAGGACGGGAGGGGGTGAGGGCACAGATACGCAGTATTTT
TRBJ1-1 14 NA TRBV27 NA CASSFSASNTEAFF TGTGCCAGCAGTTTCTCCGCGTCGAACACTGAAGCTTTCTTT
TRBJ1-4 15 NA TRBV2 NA CASSSGDATNEKLFF TGTGCCAGCAGCTCAGGGGATGCAACTAATGAAAAACTGTTTTTT
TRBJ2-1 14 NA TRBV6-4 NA CASSERGGRDEQFF TGTGCCAGCAGTGAAAGGGGAGGTAGGGATGAGCAGTTCTTC
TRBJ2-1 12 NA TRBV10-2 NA CASRSQEDEQFF TGCGCCAGCAGGTCGCAGGAAGATGAGCAGTTCTTC
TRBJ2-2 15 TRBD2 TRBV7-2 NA CASSLVRGDTGELFF TGTGCCAGCAGCTTAGTGCGGGGGGACACCGGGGAGCTGTTTTTT
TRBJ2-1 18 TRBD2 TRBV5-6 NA CASSTEGSSSGRVNEQFF TGTGCCAGCAGCACCGAGGGCAGTTCTAGCGGGAGGGTGAATGAGCAGTTCTTC
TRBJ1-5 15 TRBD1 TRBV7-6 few CASSARDRGVQPQHF TGTGCCAGCAGCGCCCGGGACAGGGGCGTTCAGCCCCAGCATTTT
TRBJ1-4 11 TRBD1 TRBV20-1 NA CSAGGQGAPIF TGCAGTGCTGGGGGGCAGGGGGCCCCCATTTTT
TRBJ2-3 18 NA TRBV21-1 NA CASSKAAPDKLVTDTQYF TGTGCCAGCAGCAAGGCCGCCCCCGACAAACTCGTCACAGATACGCAGTATTTT
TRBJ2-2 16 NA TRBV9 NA CASSEEAKIGTGELFF TGTGCCAGCAGCGAAGAGGCGAAGATTGGCACCGGGGAGCTGTTTTTT
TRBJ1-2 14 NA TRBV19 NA CASSIGGASYGYTF TGTGCCAGTAGTATAGGAGGAGCTTCATATGGCTACACCTTC
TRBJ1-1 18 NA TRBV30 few CAWSVSQGYSTENTEAFF TGTGCCTGGAGTGTCTCTCAGGGATATTCGACAGAGAACACTGAAGCTTTCTTT
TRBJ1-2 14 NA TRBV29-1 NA CSVGPRQAGYGYTF TGCAGCGTTGGACCTAGACAGGCCGGCTATGGCTACACCTTC
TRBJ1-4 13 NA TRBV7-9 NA CATAAAGGEKLFF TGTGCCACCGCGGCGGCCGGGGGTGAAAAACTGTTTTTT
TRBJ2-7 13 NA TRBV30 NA CAWSRVSRGEQYF TGTGCCTGGAGTCGTGTGAGTAGGGGCGAGCAGTACTTC
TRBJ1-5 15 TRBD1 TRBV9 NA CASSAGTGMAQPQHF TGTGCCAGCAGCGCCGGGACAGGGATGGCTCAGCCCCAGCATTTT
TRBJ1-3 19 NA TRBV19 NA CASSKSVIPRWTAGNTIYF TGTGCCAGTAGTAAATCTGTTATTCCCAGGTGGACAGCAGGAAACACCATATATTTT
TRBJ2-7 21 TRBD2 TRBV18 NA CASSPPLSVGRRGLALYEQYF TGTGCCAGCTCACCACCTCTTTCAGTCGGGCGGCGCGGACTAGCGTTGTACGAGCAGTACTTC
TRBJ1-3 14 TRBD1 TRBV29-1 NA CSVKSRGPGNTIYF TGCAGCGTTAAGAGTAGGGGGCCTGGAAACACCATATATTTT
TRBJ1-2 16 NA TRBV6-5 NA CASSYSRLAANYGYTF TGTGCCAGCAGTTACTCCAGGTTGGCAGCTAACTATGGCTACACCTTC
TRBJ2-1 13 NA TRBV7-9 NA CASGLRSYNEQFF TGTGCCAGCGGACTGCGTTCCTACAATGAGCAGTTCTTC
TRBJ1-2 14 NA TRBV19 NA CASRATGTNYGYTF TGTGCCAGTAGGGCGACCGGGACAAACTATGGCTACACCTTC
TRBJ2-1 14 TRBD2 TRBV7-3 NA CASSPSIAGREQFF TGTGCCAGCAGCCCCTCAATAGCGGGGCGGGAGCAGTTCTTC
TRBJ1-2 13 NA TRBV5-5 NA CASSLQGTYGYTF TGTGCCAGCAGCTTACAGGGTACCTATGGCTACACCTTC
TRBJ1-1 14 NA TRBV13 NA CASSLEGVGTEAFF TGTGCCAGCAGCTTAGAAGGGGTAGGCACTGAAGCTTTCTTT
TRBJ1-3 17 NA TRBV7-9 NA CASSLYSASGSGNTIYF TGTGCCAGCAGCTTATATAGTGCGTCAGGCTCTGGAAACACCATATATTTT
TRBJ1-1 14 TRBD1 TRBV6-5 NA CASSDTTGNIRAFF TGTGCCAGCAGCGATACGACAGGGAACATTAGGGCTTTCTTT
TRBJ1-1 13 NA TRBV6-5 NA CASRRNRATEAFF TGTGCCAGCAGACGTAACAGGGCCACTGAAGCTTTCTTT
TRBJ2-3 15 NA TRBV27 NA CASRSIKRGTDTQYF TGTGCCAGCAGATCCATAAAGCGGGGCACAGATACGCAGTATTTT
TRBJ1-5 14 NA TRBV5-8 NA CASSPGVRDQPQHF TGTGCCAGCAGCCCAGGGGTTAGGGATCAGCCCCAGCATTTT
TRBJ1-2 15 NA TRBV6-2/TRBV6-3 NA CASSSYGGVNYGYTF TGTGCCAGCAGTTCCTACGGCGGGGTCAACTATGGCTACACCTTC
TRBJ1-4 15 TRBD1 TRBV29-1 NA CSVEGTGATNEKLFF TGCAGCGTTGAAGGGACAGGGGCAACTAATGAAAAACTGTTTTTT